Described below is a single TCR beta chain sequence and its context. Regions amplified from RNA transcripts were the TCR beta CDR3 regions. First-round RT-PCR with HTBI primers amplified the TCR CDR3 region. Each CDR3 protein gets one entry after TCRdb re-called the multiplex PCR reads with MiXCR. Seen here are fewer than 650,000 distinct CDR3 sequences, approximately 15% observed once, and the top ten hold almost 6%. This entry belongs to a study of T cells in Graves' hyperthyroidism and ophthalmopathy. On the study more broadly: Peripheral blood collection took place at initial diagnosis, before any treatment.

Diagnosing involved the use of clinical symptoms, serum thyroxine and TRAb, thyroid ultrasound and orbital computed tomography. Progressors' blood was drawn at hyperthyroidism diagnosis, before ophthalmopathy symptoms. The sample taken for sequencing was blood. This clonotype originated in a woman younger than 45 with Graves' hyperthyroidism that later progressed to Graves' ophthalmopathy.

The CDR3: CSARDSAMYEQYF. For the CDR3, the DNA is TGCAGTGCTAGAGATTCGGCAATGTACGAGCAGTACTTC. The chain couples TRBV20-1 to TRBJ2-7, with no clear D. CDR1 and CDR2 from the germline V gene are DFQATT and SNEGSKA (reference sequence). Trimming stripped 0 bases from V and 4 bases from J, with 10 bases between. CDR3 length: 13 residues.